This T cell receptor (beta chain) was obtained from a study of T cell responses to AZD1222 COVID-19 vaccine. Study-level findings and limits: Spike-spanning, vaccine-associated CD4 TCRs were dominant at 160-218 and 743-854.

This table comes from immunoSEQ multiplex PCR, and its TCRdb copy is limited to in-frame clones, with some not included. The sample records about 150,000 clones, roughly 91% being singletons. The germline V gene has CDR1 MNHNY and CDR2 SVGAGI (reference sequence). The CDR3 spans 16 residues. V shed 4 bases, J shed 1 base, and the junction held 9 bases outside the gene matches. As regards this clone: The antigen remains undetermined.

The receptor was isolated from an adult who received the AZD1222 COVID-19 vaccine. The specimen comprised peripheral blood, sampled 28 days after the second AZD1222 dose. The gene calls are TRBV6-6 and TRBJ1-1, with TRBD1 identical over 7 bases. CDR3 amino acids: CASSFYSTGPNTEAFF. Here the CDR3 DNA reads TGTGCCAGCAGTTTCTATTCGACAGGGCCGAACACTGAAGCTTTCTTT.